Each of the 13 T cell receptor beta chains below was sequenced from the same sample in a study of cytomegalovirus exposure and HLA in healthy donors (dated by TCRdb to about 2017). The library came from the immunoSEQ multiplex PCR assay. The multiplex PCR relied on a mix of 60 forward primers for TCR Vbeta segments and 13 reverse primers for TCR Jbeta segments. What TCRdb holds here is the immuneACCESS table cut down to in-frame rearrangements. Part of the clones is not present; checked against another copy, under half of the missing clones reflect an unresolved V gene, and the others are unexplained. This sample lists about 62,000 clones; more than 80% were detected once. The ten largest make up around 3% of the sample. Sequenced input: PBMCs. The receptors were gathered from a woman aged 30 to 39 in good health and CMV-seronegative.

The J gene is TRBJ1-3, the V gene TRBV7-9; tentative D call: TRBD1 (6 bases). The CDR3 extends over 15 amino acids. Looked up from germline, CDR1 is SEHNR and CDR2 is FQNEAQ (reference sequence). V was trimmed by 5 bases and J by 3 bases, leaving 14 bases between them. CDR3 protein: CASSKRQASGNTIYF. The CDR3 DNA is TGTGCCAGCAGCAAACGACAGGCAAGTGGAAACACCATATATTTT.

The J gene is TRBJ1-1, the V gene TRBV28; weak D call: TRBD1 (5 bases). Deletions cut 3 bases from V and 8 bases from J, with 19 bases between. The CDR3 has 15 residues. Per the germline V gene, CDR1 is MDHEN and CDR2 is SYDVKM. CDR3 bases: TGTGCCAGCAGTTTGACTCGGCAGGGAAAAAAGGAAGCTTTCTTT. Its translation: CASSLTRQGKKEAFF.

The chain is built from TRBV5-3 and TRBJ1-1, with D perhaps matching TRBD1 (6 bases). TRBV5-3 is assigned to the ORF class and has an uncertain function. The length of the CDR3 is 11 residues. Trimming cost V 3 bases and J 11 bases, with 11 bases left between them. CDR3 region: CARSWGPRAFF. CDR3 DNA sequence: TGTGCCAGAAGCTGGGGGCCCCGGGCTTTCTTT.

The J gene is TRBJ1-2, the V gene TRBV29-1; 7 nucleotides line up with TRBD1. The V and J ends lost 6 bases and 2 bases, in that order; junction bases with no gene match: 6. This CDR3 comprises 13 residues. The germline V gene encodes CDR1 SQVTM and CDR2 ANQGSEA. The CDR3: CSVLRTGNYGYTF. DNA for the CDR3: TGCAGCGTGCTTCGGACAGGAAACTATGGCTACACCTTC.

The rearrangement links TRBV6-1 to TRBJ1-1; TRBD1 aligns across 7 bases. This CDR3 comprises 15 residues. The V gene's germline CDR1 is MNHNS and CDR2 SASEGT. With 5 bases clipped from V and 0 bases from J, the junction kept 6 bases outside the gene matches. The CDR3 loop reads CASSPGGTMNTEAFF. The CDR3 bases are TGTGCCAGCAGTCCAGGGGGTACAATGAACACTGAAGCTTTCTTT.

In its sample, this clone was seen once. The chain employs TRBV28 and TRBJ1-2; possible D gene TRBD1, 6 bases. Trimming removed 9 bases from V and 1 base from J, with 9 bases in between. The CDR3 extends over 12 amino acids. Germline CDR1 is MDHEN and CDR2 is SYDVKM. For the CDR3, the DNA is TGTGCCAGTACGGACAGTAACTATGGCTACACCTTC. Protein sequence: CASTDSNYGYTF.

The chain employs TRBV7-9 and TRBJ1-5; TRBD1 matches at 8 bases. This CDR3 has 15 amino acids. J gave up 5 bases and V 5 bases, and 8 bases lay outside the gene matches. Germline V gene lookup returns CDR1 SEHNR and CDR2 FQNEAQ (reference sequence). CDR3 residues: CASSAQGGAHQPQHF. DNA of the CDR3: TGTGCCAGCAGCGCACAGGGGGGAGCGCATCAGCCCCAGCATTTT.

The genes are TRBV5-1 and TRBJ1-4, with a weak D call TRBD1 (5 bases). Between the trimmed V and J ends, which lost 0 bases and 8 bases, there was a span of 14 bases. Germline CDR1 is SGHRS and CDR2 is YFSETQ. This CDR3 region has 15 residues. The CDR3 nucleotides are TGCGCCAGCAGCTTGGCCTCTGGGGCGGAGGAAAAACTGTTTTTT. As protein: CASSLASGAEEKLFF.

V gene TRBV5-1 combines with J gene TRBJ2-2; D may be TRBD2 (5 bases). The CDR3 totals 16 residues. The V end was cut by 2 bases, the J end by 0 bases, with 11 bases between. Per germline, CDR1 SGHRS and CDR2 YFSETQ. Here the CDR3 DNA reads TGCGCCAGCAGCTTCGAGGGCGATCCGAACACCGGGGAGCTGTTTTTT. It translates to CASSFEGDPNTGELFF.

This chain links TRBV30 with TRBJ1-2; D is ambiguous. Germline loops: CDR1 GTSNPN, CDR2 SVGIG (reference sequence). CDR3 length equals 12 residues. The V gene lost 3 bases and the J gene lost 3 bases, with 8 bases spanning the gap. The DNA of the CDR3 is TGTGCCTGGAGCATGTCGGACTATGGCTACACCTTC. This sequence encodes CAWSMSDYGYTF.

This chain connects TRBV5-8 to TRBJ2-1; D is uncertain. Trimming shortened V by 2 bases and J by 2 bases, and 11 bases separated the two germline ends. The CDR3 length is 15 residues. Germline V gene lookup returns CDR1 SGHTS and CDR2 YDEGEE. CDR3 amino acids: CASSFGQVTYNEQFF. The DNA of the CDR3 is TGTGCCAGCAGCTTTGGGCAGGTCACCTACAATGAGCAGTTCTTC. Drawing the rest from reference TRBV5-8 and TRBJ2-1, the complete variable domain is EAGVTQSPTHLIKTRGQQATLRCSPISGHTSVYWYQQALGLGLQFLLWYDEGEERNRGNFPPRFSGRQFPNYSSELNVNALELEDSALYLCASSFGQVTYNEQFFGPGTRLTVL.

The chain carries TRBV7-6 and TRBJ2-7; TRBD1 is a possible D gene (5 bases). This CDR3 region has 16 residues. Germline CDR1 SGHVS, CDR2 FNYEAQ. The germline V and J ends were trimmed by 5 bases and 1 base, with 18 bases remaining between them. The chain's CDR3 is CASSQDPQPGSYEQYF. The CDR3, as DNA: TGTGCCAGCAGCCAAGACCCCCAACCAGGGTCCTACGAGCAGTACTTC.

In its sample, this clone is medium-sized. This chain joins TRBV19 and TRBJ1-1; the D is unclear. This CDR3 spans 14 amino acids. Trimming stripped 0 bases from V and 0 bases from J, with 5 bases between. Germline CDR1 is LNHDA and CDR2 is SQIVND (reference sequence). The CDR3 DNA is TGTGCCAGTAGTATAGATTCAGTGAACACTGAAGCTTTCTTT. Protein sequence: CASSIDSVNTEAFF.